These T cell receptor beta chains were read from a single sample in a study of OX40 agonist ivuxolimab in advanced cancers. Data came from immunoSEQ multiplex PCR; TCRdb stores just in-frame clones and leaves some out. The table lists roughly 80,000 clones, over 90% of them singletons. The sequencing here drew on CD4+ or CD8+ T cells sorted from blood, taken in a trial of the OX40 agonist ivuxolimab. These receptors all stem from an adult with an advanced solid tumor such as melanoma, head and neck, liver or kidney cancer. Both conserved end residues are part of each CDR3. Each record gives: V gene, J gene, D gene, clone size, CDR3 DNA, CDR3 protein. A D gene is named only where the DNA matches it firmly. Rows give clone size only sometimes, using once, few, many, or a class for an expanded clone.

>TRBV18|TRBJ2-1|-|-
TGTGCCAGCTCGCCGGGGGAGGCCCCCCACAATGAGCAGTTCTTC
CASSPGEAPHNEQFF
>TRBV30|TRBJ2-1|-|-
TGTGCCTGGATTGGGGGTCTTGGTGAGCAGTTCTTC
CAWIGGLGEQFF
>TRBV7-6|TRBJ2-2|TRBD1|once
TGTGCCAGCAGCTTCGGGGACAGGGATACACTCTACGACACCAACACCGGGGAGCTGTTTTTT
CASSFGDRDTLYDTNTGELFF
>TRBV7-9|TRBJ1-5|-|-
TGTGCCAGCAGCCTAGAGAATCAGCCCCAGCATTTT
CASSLENQPQHF
>TRBV27|TRBJ2-7|TRBD2|-
TGTGCCAGCAGTTTTGGCGGGAGGAGGTACGAGCAGTACTTC
CASSFGGRRYEQYF
>TRBV29-1|TRBJ1-1|TRBD1|-
TGCAGCGTTGATGGACAGGGGGTGATGAACACTGAAGCTTTCTTT
CSVDGQGVMNTEAFF
>TRBV4-1|TRBJ1-5|TRBD1|-
TGCGCCAGCAGTCGGACAGGGAATCAGCCCCAGCATTTT
CASSRTGNQPQHF
>TRBV5-1|TRBJ2-3|TRBD2|-
TGCGCCAGCAGCTTTGGGACTAGCGGTCTAGATACGCAGTATTTT
CASSFGTSGLDTQYF
>TRBV9|TRBJ1-1|-|-
TGTGCCAGCAGCGTCAGAGCAATGAACACTGAAGCTTTCTTT
CASSVRAMNTEAFF
>TRBV13|TRBJ2-2|TRBD2|-
TGTGCCAGCAGCTTAGTGGTAGGGACTAGCAAGGAGGTTCCCGGGGAGCTGTTTTTT
CASSLVVGTSKEVPGELFF